What follows are 24 T cell receptor beta chains derived from one specimen sequenced in a study of T-cell memory formation after mild COVID-19. One entry per CDR3 protein results from TCRdb running MiXCR on the 5' RACE reads. This table has tens of thousands of distinct CDR3 sequences, about 14% appearing once. Sequencing input: PBMCs or a T cell subset sorted from them (not recorded which). These receptors were taken from an adult woman who had mild COVID-19 (a few samples of this study predate the infection). Cell type and time point are not known.

This chain connects TRBV7-9 to TRBJ1-2; possibly TRBD1 for D (5 bases). V was cut by 0 bases and J by 2 bases, with 13 bases left in between. The germline V gene encodes CDR1 SEHNR and CDR2 FQNEAQ (reference sequence). This CDR3 is 16 amino acids long. This CDR3 reads CASSLALQGPNYGYTF. The CDR3 nucleotides read TGTGCCAGCAGCTTAGCTCTTCAGGGACCAAACTATGGCTACACCTTC.

This clonotype occurred a few times. The CDR3, as DNA: TGTGCCAGCAGCCGCTTAGGACAGGGGCTCACAGATACGCAGTATTTT. It codes for CASSRLGQGLTDTQYF. This chain connects TRBV5-5 to TRBJ2-3; 9 positions agree with TRBD1. The CDR3 length is 16 residues. From germline, CDR1 is SGHKS and CDR2 YYEKEE (reference sequence). Trimming at V came to 4 bases and at J to 2 bases, leaving 8 bases not matched to a gene.

The gene calls are TRBV3-1 and TRBJ2-3; D unclear. CDR1 and CDR2 (germline): LGHDT, YNNKEL (reference sequence). The V gene lost 2 bases and the J gene lost 2 bases, with 14 bases spanning the gap. The length of the CDR3 is 16 residues. CDR3 sequence reads: CASSQIERTPTDTQYF. CDR3 DNA sequence: TGTGCCAGCAGCCAAATAGAGCGCACCCCCACAGATACGCAGTATTTT.

This clonotype was detected a few times. The chain has TRBV4-1 and TRBJ2-1; D possibly corresponds to TRBD2 (7 bases). Germline lookup yields CDR1 MGHRA and CDR2 YSYEKL. V gave up 0 bases and J gave up 5 bases, with 11 bases separating them. This CDR3 has 15 amino acids. This chain's CDR3 is CASSQEGGGNNEQFF. The CDR3 nucleotides are TGCGCCAGCAGCCAAGAAGGGGGAGGGAACAATGAGCAGTTCTTC.

This clonotype was seen at least ten times. The J gene is TRBJ2-3, the V gene TRBV15; D unclear. The germline gives CDR1 LNHNV, CDR2 YYDKDF (reference sequence). V lost 8 bases to trimming and J lost 2 bases, with 11 bases between them. The CDR3 has 13 amino acids. The CDR3 loop reads CATWALLTDTQYF. Written as DNA, the CDR3 is TGTGCCACCTGGGCCCTCCTCACAGATACGCAGTATTTT.

In its sample, this clonotype was seen a few times. The V gene is TRBV4-3, the J gene TRBJ2-1; 7 nucleotides agree with TRBD2. Germline CDR1 and CDR2: LGHNA and YSLEER. The V and J ends lost 2 bases and 5 bases, in that order; junction bases with no gene match: 6. The CDR3 has 15 amino acids. The CDR3 region has the DNA TGCGCCAGCAGCCAAAACGGGCTAGCGGACAATGAGCAGTTCTTC. Protein product: CASSQNGLADNEQFF.

The J gene is TRBJ1-6, the V gene TRBV20-1; no reliable D call. The germline gives CDR1 DFQATT, CDR2 SNEGSKA (reference sequence). Trimming left V 1 base short and J 2 bases short, with 15 bases between. The CDR3 is made up of 17 amino acids. CDR3 DNA sequence: TGCAGTGCTAGAGGGGCCTCGGGAGATGCCTATAATTCACCCCTCCACTTT. Translated, it gives CSARGASGDAYNSPLHF.

This clonotype has a handful of counts. The chain couples TRBV4-1 to TRBJ2-6; D might be TRBD1 (5 bases). Germline V gene sequence: CDR1 MGHRA, CDR2 YSYEKL. Trimming stripped 1 base from V and 2 bases from J, with 12 bases between. The CDR3 runs 17 residues. The CDR3 protein is CASSQVGWGTGANVLTF. DNA of the CDR3: TGCGCCAGCAGCCAAGTGGGATGGGGCACTGGGGCCAACGTCCTGACTTTC.

V gene TRBV7-2 combines with J gene TRBJ2-3, with 7 bases fitting TRBD1. The V gene's germline CDR1 is SGHTA and CDR2 FQGNSA. With V trimmed by 3 bases and J by 4 bases, 4 bases remained unmatched. The CDR3 extends over 14 amino acids. CDR3: CASSFDRAADTQYF. CDR3 DNA: TGTGCCAGCAGCTTCGACAGGGCGGCAGATACGCAGTATTTT.

This clonotype was found a few times. The rearrangement links TRBV9 to TRBJ2-1; tentative D call: TRBD2 (6 bases). Germline-derived CDR1 and CDR2 are SGDLS and YYNGEE. The CDR3 is 13 amino acids. V dropped 5 bases and J dropped 6 bases, with 12 bases sitting between them. The DNA of the CDR3 is TGTGCCAGCAGGGCCACAGCGGGCAATGAGCAGTTCTTC. This gives the protein CASRATAGNEQFF.

In its sample, this clonotype was seen a few times. J is TRBJ2-5 and V is TRBV12-3 or TRBV12-4, with 7 bases fitting TRBD2. V was clipped by 6 bases and J by 0 bases; unmatched bases: 10. The CDR3 has 16 amino acids. In nucleotides, the CDR3 is TGTGCCAGCAGCTTTAGCCTAGCGGTGTACCAAGAGACCCAGTACTTC. This translates into CASSFSLAVYQETQYF.

This clonotype occurred a few times. This chain links TRBV7-9 with TRBJ2-7; 8 bases are a match to TRBD2. With 4 bases clipped from V and 1 base from J, the junction kept 6 bases outside the gene matches. The CDR3 spans 15 residues. CDR1 and CDR2 from the germline V gene are SEHNR and FQNEAQ (reference sequence). This chain's CDR3 is CASSYTSGDSYEQYF. As DNA, the CDR3 is TGTGCCAGCAGCTATACTAGCGGAGATTCCTACGAGCAGTACTTC.

The chain uses TRBV20-1 and TRBJ2-7; D is tentatively TRBD1 or TRBD2 (5 bases each). Trimming removed 5 bases from V and 5 bases from J, with 16 bases in between. The CDR3 has 13 amino acids. CDR1 is DFQATT and CDR2 is SNEGSKA in the germline V gene (reference sequence). The CDR3 bases are TGCAGTGCTCTTGAACCAGGGAGTCACGAGCAGTACTTC. It yields the protein CSALEPGSHEQYF.

This clonotype has a count of ten or more. The rearrangement links TRBV7-2 to TRBJ2-5; D may be TRBD1 or TRBD2 (5 bases each). The ends were cut back, 11 bases at V and 5 bases at J, with 24 bases in the middle. The germline V gene encodes CDR1 SGHTA and CDR2 FQGNSA. The CDR3 covers 15 residues. The CDR3 here is CAVRDPYGLGETQYF. The CDR3 DNA is TGTGCCGTCCGGGACCCCTACGGCCTAGGGGAGACCCAGTACTTC.

The chain is built from TRBV11-2 and TRBJ2-5; 8 positions match TRBD2. Germline V CDR1 and CDR2: SGHAT, FQNNGV. The CDR3 contains 16 residues. Unmatched junction bases numbered 5, after V lost 1 base and J lost 1 base. The CDR3 loop reads CASSLGRGGFQETQYF. The CDR3 DNA sequence: TGTGCCAGCAGCTTAGGCCGGGGGGGGTTCCAAGAGACCCAGTACTTC.

V usage is TRBV12-3 or TRBV12-4 and J usage is TRBJ2-1, with 10 bases lining up with TRBD2. Trimming at V came to 3 bases and at J to 6 bases, leaving 2 bases not matched to a gene. The CDR3 loop spans 14 amino acids. DNA of the CDR3: TGTGCCAGCAGTTTCGGGACTAGCGTCAATGAGCAGTTCTTC. Its protein product is CASSFGTSVNEQFF.

This clonotype was picked up many times. This chain connects TRBV29-1 to TRBJ2-1; either TRBD1 or TRBD2 may fit D (6 bases each). There are 14 residues in the CDR3. Looked up from germline, CDR1 is SQVTM and CDR2 is ANQGSEA. V shed 4 bases and J shed 3 bases, with 13 bases lying between them. CDR3 nucleotides: TGCAGCGTTGTAACGGGGGCCGACTACAATGAGCAGTTCTTC. Its protein is CSVVTGADYNEQFF.

The chain has TRBV7-2 and TRBJ2-3, with no clear D. The CDR3 extends over 15 amino acids. Trimming took 3 bases from V and 0 from J, leaving 10 bases between them. Germline V gene lookup returns CDR1 SGHTA and CDR2 FQGNSA. CDR3 bases: TGTGCCAGCAGCTTCTGGCTGAGAAGCACAGATACGCAGTATTTT. Its protein is CASSFWLRSTDTQYF. Variable domain in full (rest from reference TRBV7-2 and TRBJ2-3): GAGVSQSPSNKVTEKGKDVELRCDPISGHTALYWYRQSLGQGLEFLIYFQGNSAPDKSGLPSDRFSAERTGGSVSTLTIQRTQQEDSAVYLCASSFWLRSTDTQYFGPGTRLTVL.

A few counts support this clonotype. V and J are TRBV6-5 and TRBJ2-1, with D unclear. V was shortened by 0 bases and J by 4 bases, with 7 bases between the two germline ends. The length of the CDR3 is 14 residues. The germline V gene encodes CDR1 MNHEY and CDR2 SVGAGI. Written as DNA, the CDR3 is TGTGCCAGCAGTTACTCGTTCGGATACAATGAGCAGTTCTTC. Translating gives CASSYSFGYNEQFF.

This chain connects TRBV6-5 to TRBJ1-5; D unclear. Trimming removed 0 bases at V and 1 base at J, with 7 bases between. The germline V gene has CDR1 MNHEY and CDR2 SVGAGI. The CDR3 totals 15 residues. The CDR3 DNA is TGTGCCAGCAGTTACTCTTCGGGAAGCAATCAGCCCCAGCATTTT. This encodes CASSYSSGSNQPQHF.

This chain connects TRBV5-8 to TRBJ2-1, with 14 bases fitting TRBD2. CDR3 length equals 19 residues. V lost 3 bases, J lost 0 bases, and 8 bases stayed unmatched. Germline CDR1 reads SGHTS; CDR2 reads YDEGEE. Here the CDR3 reads CASSSGLAGGPSSYNEQFF. CDR3 nucleotide sequence: TGTGCCAGCAGCTCCGGACTAGCGGGGGGTCCTAGCTCCTACAATGAGCAGTTCTTC. Combining the CDR3 with reference TRBV5-8 and TRBJ2-1 gives the whole variable domain EAGVTQSPTHLIKTRGQQATLRCSPISGHTSVYWYQQALGLGLQFLLWYDEGEERNRGNFPPRFSGRQFPNYSSELNVNALELEDSALYLCASSSGLAGGPSSYNEQFFGPGTRLTVL.

This clonotype was counted a few times. The chain uses TRBV7-8 and TRBJ2-7; 11 bases agree with TRBD1. J gave up 0 bases and V 3 bases, and 7 bases lay outside the gene matches. This CDR3 is 17 amino acids long. In germline, CDR1 is SGHVS, CDR2 FQNEAQ. The CDR3 DNA reads as TGTGCCAGCAGCTTGGGGACAGGGGGTGTTCACTCCTACGAGCAGTACTTC. Protein product: CASSLGTGGVHSYEQYF.

This clonotype occurred many times. The chain links TRBV27 to TRBJ2-3; 12 nucleotides align to TRBD1. CDR3 length: 17 amino acids. The ends lost 6 bases at V and 8 bases at J; junction bases unmatched: 15. Germline CDR1 MNHEY, CDR2 SMNVEV (reference sequence). The CDR3: CASSPSRGTGGFGTQYF. As DNA, the CDR3 is TGTGCCAGCAGCCCTAGCCGCGGGACAGGGGGCTTTGGTACGCAGTATTTT.

V gene TRBV11-1 combines with J gene TRBJ2-5; TRBD1 or TRBD2 may be the D gene (5 bases each). Trimming removed 5 bases from V and 5 bases from J, with 18 bases in between. This CDR3 is 15 amino acids long. Germline assignment: CDR1 SGHAT and CDR2 FQDESV (reference sequence). CDR3 region: CASSQSPGPTETQYF. As DNA, the CDR3 is TGTGCCAGCAGCCAGAGTCCGGGGCCTACGGAGACCCAGTACTTC.